A single sample is the source of the 30 T cell receptor beta chains below, sequenced in a study of beta chain features in type 1 diabetes. Every bit of the isolated RNA underwent reverse transcription, so sequencing read expressed TCRB transcripts. Only in-frame clones appear in the TCRdb table, and some are missing; sequencing was by immunoSEQ multiplex PCR. The sample has 150,000 to 200,000 clones; around an eighth are singletons. The specimen was central memory CD4+ T cells from blood. These TCRs come from a woman aged 18 to 35 in good health.

This clone was detected a few times. The chain has TRBV21-1 and TRBJ2-7; the table gives TRBD1 as D, unverified against the DNA. TRBV21-1 is recorded as a pseudogene. The CDR3 is 13 residues long. This CDR3 reads CASWHRFSYEQYF. The CDR3, as DNA: TGTGCCAGCTGGCACAGGTTCTCCTACGAGCAGTACTTC.

This clone was seen repeatedly, ten times or more. The V and J genes are TRBV7-7 and TRBJ1-3; D gene ambiguous. V was pared by 5 bases and J by 2 bases, with 7 bases between. Germline CDR1 reads SSHAT; CDR2 reads FNYEAQ (reference sequence). The CDR3 is 13 amino acids. DNA of the CDR3: TGTGCCAGCAGCCCTGGGCCTGGAAACACCATATATTTT. Protein: CASSPGPGNTIYF.

Only a few counts were recorded for this clone. This chain links TRBV9 with TRBJ2-7; 12 bases are shared with TRBD1. V shed 1 base and J 8 bases; nucleotides not matched to a gene: 7. This CDR3 region has 15 residues. Germline CDR1 SGDLS, CDR2 YYNGEE. The CDR3 sequence is CASSVSSGQGAKQYF. DNA for the CDR3: TGTGCCAGCAGCGTATCATCGGGACAGGGGGCGAAGCAGTACTTC.

This clone was seen only a few times. The chain couples TRBV5-4 to TRBJ2-6, with TRBD2 as a possible D gene (7 bases). The CDR3 runs 15 residues. V was cut by 1 base and J by 5 bases, with 10 bases left in between. Per germline, CDR1 SGHNT and CDR2 YYREEE (reference sequence). CDR3 in amino acids: CASSLRGGWANVLTF. CDR3 in DNA: TGTGCCAGCAGCTTGCGCGGGGGCTGGGCCAACGTCCTGACTTTC.

Only a few counts were recorded for this clone. The rearrangement uses TRBV30 and TRBJ2-5; D ambiguous. This CDR3 comprises 13 residues. V lost 0 bases and J lost 2, with 7 bases in between. CDR1 and CDR2 (germline): GTSNPN, SVGIG (reference sequence). CDR3 nucleotides: TGTGCCTGGAGTGTCCGCCAGCAAGAGACCCAGTACTTC. It codes for CAWSVRQQETQYF. The variable domain in full, with the rest retrieved from reference TRBV30 and TRBJ2-5, is SQTIHQWPATLVQPVGSPLSLECTVEGTSNPNLYWYRQAAGRGLQLLFYSVGIGQISSEVPQNLSASRPQDRQFILSSKKLLLSDSGFYLCAWSVRQQETQYFGPGTRLLVL.

This clone has only a few counts. The chain joins TRBV30 to TRBJ2-3, with D maybe TRBD1 (5 bases). CDR3 length: 14 amino acids. CDR1 and CDR2 (germline): GTSNPN, SVGIG (reference sequence). Trimming stripped 4 bases from V and 0 bases from J, with 11 bases between. CDR3 loop: CAWTMGRSTDTQYF. DNA of the CDR3: TGTGCCTGGACGATGGGGCGGAGCACAGATACGCAGTATTTT.

This clone has a handful of counts. V gene TRBV11-1 combines with J gene TRBJ2-3, with D tentatively TRBD2 (5 bases). The CDR3 runs 16 residues. Germline CDR1 and CDR2: SGHAT and FQDESV (reference sequence). V was shortened by 1 base and J by 3 bases, with 14 bases between the two germline ends. In DNA, the CDR3 is TGTGCCAGCAGCTTAGGGCGGGCTCTTGGGACAGATACGCAGTATTTT. Translation gives CASSLGRALGTDTQYF.

V gene TRBV15 combines with J gene TRBJ2-5; perhaps TRBD2 as D (5 bases). Germline V gene sequence: CDR1 LNHNV, CDR2 YYDKDF (reference sequence). This CDR3 is 14 amino acids long. V was trimmed by 1 base and J by 5 bases, leaving 11 bases between them. The CDR3 sequence is CATSRGEFTETQYF. The CDR3 DNA is TGTGCCACCAGCAGAGGGGAGTTTACCGAGACCCAGTACTTC.

The chain combines TRBV2 with TRBJ1-1; D gene ambiguous. Deletions cut 4 bases from V and 4 bases from J, with 7 bases between. CDR3 length equals 12 residues. Germline CDR1 SNHLY, CDR2 FYNNEI. CDR3 sequence reads: CASSAHSTEAFF. CDR3 nucleotide sequence: TGTGCCAGCAGTGCGCACAGCACTGAAGCTTTCTTT.

The rearrangement joins TRBV19 to TRBJ1-2; D is unresolved. The CDR3 runs to 12 residues. The germline CDR1 and CDR2 sequences are LNHDA and SQIVND (reference sequence). V lost 7 bases and J lost 4, with 10 bases in between. The CDR3 nucleotides read TGTGCCAGTACTGAGGGAGGCTATGGCTACACCTTC. This encodes CASTEGGYGYTF.

This clone was observed a few times. The chain recombines TRBV4-3 with TRBJ1-2, with D possibly matching TRBD1 (6 bases). The CDR3 runs 14 residues. The V and J ends lost 1 base and 5 bases respectively, with 11 bases between them. CDR1 and CDR2 (germline): LGHNA, YSLEER. CDR3 protein: CASSQVGQFYGYTF. The DNA of the CDR3 is TGCGCCAGCAGCCAAGTCGGACAGTTTTATGGCTACACCTTC.

V is TRBV5-4 and J is TRBJ2-3, with D perhaps matching TRBD2 (5 bases). V lost 7 bases and J lost 6, with 33 bases in between. The CDR3 spans 19 residues. The germline V gene has CDR1 SGHNT and CDR2 YYREEE (reference sequence). The CDR3 loop is CASPSLFAGVPRPGDTQYF. CDR3 bases: TGTGCCAGCCCGAGCCTCTTCGCCGGGGTTCCCCGCCCGGGGGATACGCAGTATTTT.

This clone has more than one count but fewer than ten. The chain combines TRBV5-6 with TRBJ2-2; 10 bases align to TRBD1. Germline V gene data show CDR1 as SGHDT and CDR2 as YYEEEE. V lost 4 bases and J lost 3; bases outside the gene matches: 9. The CDR3 consists of 17 residues. The CDR3 sequence is CASSAGTGAFYTGELFF. The CDR3 coding sequence is TGTGCCAGCAGCGCCGGGACAGGGGCCTTCTACACCGGGGAGCTGTTTTTT.

This clone turned up a few times. CDR3 sequence (DNA): TGTGCCAGCAGCCGCTTGAGAGCGGAGGCCACAGATACGCAGTATTTT. Translated, it gives CASSRLRAEATDTQYF. The V gene is TRBV7-9, the J gene TRBJ2-3; D is perhaps TRBD2 (5 bases). Looked up from germline, CDR1 is SEHNR and CDR2 is FQNEAQ (reference sequence). The CDR3 contains 16 residues. Trimming left V 5 bases short and J 2 bases short, with 17 bases between.

This clone occurred a few times. The gene calls are TRBV19 and TRBJ1-2; D is perhaps TRBD1 (5 bases). CDR1 and CDR2 from the germline V gene are LNHDA and SQIVND (reference sequence). The CDR3 has 12 residues. V dropped 11 bases and J dropped 2 bases, with 12 bases sitting between them. This CDR3 is CAGSRGNYGYTF. Written as DNA, the CDR3 is TGTGCCGGATCCCGGGGGAACTATGGCTACACCTTC.

The chain recombines TRBV7-8 with TRBJ2-1, with TRBD2 matching 7 bases. After removal of 11 bases from V and 5 bases from J, the junction contained 15 bases not matched to a gene. CDR3 length: 15 amino acids. Per germline, CDR1 SGHVS and CDR2 FQNEAQ. CDR3 coding DNA: TGTGCCTGCGGCGGAGTGGCTAGCGGAAACAATGAGCAGTTCTTC. It specifies CACGGVASGNNEQFF. The complete variable domain, with remaining parts taken from reference TRBV7-8 and TRBJ2-1, reads GAGVSQSPRYKVAKRGQDVALRCDPISGHVSLFWYQQALGQGPEFLTYFQNEAQLDKSGLPSDRFFAERPEGSVSTLKIQRTQQEDSAVYLCACGGVASGNNEQFFGPGTRLTVL.

This clone turned up a few times. This rearrangement joins TRBV2 to TRBJ1-5; TRBD1 matches at 7 bases. CDR1 SNHLY and CDR2 FYNNEI come from the germline V gene. J was trimmed by 0 bases and V by 7 bases; bases with no gene match: 6. The CDR3 contains 15 residues. CDR3 sequence (DNA): TGTGCCAGCACTACGACAGGGAATAGCAATCAGCCCCAGCATTTT. Amino acid sequence: CASTTTGNSNQPQHF.

The rearrangement uses TRBV28 and TRBJ2-6; tentatively, D is TRBD2 (5 bases). Germline CDR1 is MDHEN and CDR2 is SYDVKM. The CDR3 has 14 residues. V was trimmed by 6 bases and J by 4 bases, leaving 10 bases between them. The CDR3: CASSLGEGANVLTF. Here the CDR3 DNA reads TGTGCCAGCAGCCTCGGGGAGGGGGCCAACGTCCTGACTTTC.

This clone was seen repeatedly, ten times or more. V usage is TRBV18 and J usage is TRBJ1-3; the D gene is possibly TRBD1 (5 bases). V lost 2 bases, J lost 0 bases, and 14 bases lay in between. The CDR3 totals 17 residues. Germline CDR1 KGHSH, CDR2 LQKENI. The CDR3 spells CASSPFEGASSGNTIYF. CDR3 DNA sequence: TGTGCCAGCTCACCATTTGAAGGGGCCTCCTCTGGAAACACCATATATTTT.

The J gene is TRBJ1-2, the V gene TRBV5-1; 12 bases agree with TRBD1. The CDR3 has 14 amino acids. CDR1 and CDR2 from the germline V gene are SGHRS and YFSETQ. V gave up 5 bases and J gave up 2 bases; unmatched junction bases: 1. CDR3 loop: CASRGTGGNYGYTF. CDR3 bases: TGCGCCAGCAGAGGGACAGGGGGCAACTATGGCTACACCTTC.

V and J are TRBV14 and TRBJ2-7; TRBD2 aligns across 7 bases. The V gene end was trimmed by 4 bases and the J gene end by 0 bases; junction bases not matched to a gene: 6. CDR1 and CDR2 (germline): SGHDN, FVKESK. This CDR3 is built from 15 residues. In DNA, the CDR3 is TGTGCCAGCAGCCCGGGGAGGGGATACTCCTACGAGCAGTACTTC. Translation: CASSPGRGYSYEQYF.

DNA of the CDR3: TGTGCCATCAACGAGGGATGGAACACCGGGGAGCTGTTTTTT. This translates into CAINEGWNTGELFF. The V call is TRBV10-3, the J call TRBJ2-2; possibly TRBD2 for D (5 bases). The CDR3 extends over 14 amino acids. Trimming removed 7 bases from V and 1 base from J, with 10 bases in between. CDR1 is ENHRY, CDR2 SYGVKD, per germline.

The chain joins TRBV9 to TRBJ2-7; 8 bases match TRBD2. The CDR3 is 15 amino acids. Unmatched junction bases numbered 10, after V lost 4 bases and J lost 4 bases. The germline gives CDR1 SGDLS, CDR2 YYNGEE. The DNA of the CDR3 is TGTGCCAGCAGCCCCCAACTAGCGGAGACTTACGAGCAGTACTTC. Its protein is CASSPQLAETYEQYF. The variable domain in full, with the rest retrieved from reference TRBV9 and TRBJ2-7, is DSGVTQTPKHLITATGQRVTLRCSPRSGDLSVYWYQQSLDQGLQFLIQYYNGEERAKGNILERFSAQQFPDLHSELNLSSLELGDSALYFCASSPQLAETYEQYFGPGTRLTVT.

This clone was observed a handful of times. The J gene is TRBJ2-7, the V gene TRBV29-1; 10 bases agree with TRBD1. The ends lost 6 bases at V and 4 bases at J; junction bases unmatched: 9. The CDR3 extends over 14 amino acids. Per the germline V gene, CDR1 is SQVTM and CDR2 is ANQGSEA. In nucleotides, the CDR3 is TGCAGCGTAACTACGGACAGGGGGTGGTACGAGCAGTACTTC. Translating gives CSVTTDRGWYEQYF.

The chain has TRBV29-1 and TRBJ1-4; TRBD1 agrees at 7 bases. The length of the CDR3 is 13 residues. Germline loops: CDR1 SQVTM, CDR2 ANQGSEA. The V gene end was trimmed by 5 bases and the J gene end by 3 bases; junction bases not matched to a gene: 3. The CDR3 DNA is TGCAGCGTTCGACAGGGAGCTAATGAAAAACTGTTTTTT. It yields the protein CSVRQGANEKLFF.

The rearrangement joins TRBV6-1 to TRBJ2-7, with TRBD2 matching 10 bases. Germline trimming cut 7 bases from V and 0 bases from J; bases unmatched to any gene: 6. Germline V CDR1 and CDR2: MNHNS, SASEGT. The CDR3 contains 15 residues. For the CDR3, the DNA is TGTGCCAGCAAGCGGGAGGGGGGAAGCTCCTACGAGCAGTACTTC. This sequence encodes CASKREGGSSYEQYF.

V usage is TRBV27 and J usage is TRBJ2-7; 9 nucleotides agree with TRBD1. This CDR3 is built from 16 residues. The V gene end was trimmed by 2 bases and the J gene end by 2 bases; junction bases not matched to a gene: 7. Per the germline V gene, CDR1 is MNHEY and CDR2 is SMNVEV (reference sequence). CDR3 amino acids: CASSLATGGLPYEQYF. For the CDR3, the DNA is TGTGCCAGCAGTTTAGCTACAGGGGGCCTCCCCTACGAGCAGTACTTC.

The chain couples TRBV7-3 to TRBJ2-1; 8 bases agree with TRBD1. The CDR3 covers 15 residues. Germline values: CDR1 SGHTA, CDR2 FQGTGA. The junction had 8 bases not matched to a gene; V was cut back by 2 bases and J by 8 bases. The CDR3 protein is CASSLGQGAYHEQFF. CDR3 bases: TGTGCCAGCAGCTTAGGGCAGGGGGCATACCATGAGCAGTTCTTC.

The chain joins TRBV30 to TRBJ2-7; 7 bases fit TRBD1. The CDR3 covers 14 residues. Germline V gives CDR1 GTSNPN, CDR2 SVGIG (reference sequence). With 0 bases clipped from V and 4 bases from J, the junction kept 6 bases outside the gene matches. The CDR3 DNA reads as TGTGCCTGGAGTGTACAGGGGACCCATTACGAGCAGTACTTC. Its translation is CAWSVQGTHYEQYF.

This rearrangement joins TRBV13 to TRBJ2-1; a possible D gene is TRBD1 (6 bases). The CDR3 spans 15 residues. V was shortened by 5 bases and J by 7 bases, with 18 bases between the two germline ends. Germline lookup yields CDR1 PRHDT and CDR2 FYEKMQ (reference sequence). The CDR3 DNA reads TGTGCCAGCAGCCCACCGCCGAGAGGGGGAAATGAGCAGTTCTTC. This codes for CASSPPPRGGNEQFF.